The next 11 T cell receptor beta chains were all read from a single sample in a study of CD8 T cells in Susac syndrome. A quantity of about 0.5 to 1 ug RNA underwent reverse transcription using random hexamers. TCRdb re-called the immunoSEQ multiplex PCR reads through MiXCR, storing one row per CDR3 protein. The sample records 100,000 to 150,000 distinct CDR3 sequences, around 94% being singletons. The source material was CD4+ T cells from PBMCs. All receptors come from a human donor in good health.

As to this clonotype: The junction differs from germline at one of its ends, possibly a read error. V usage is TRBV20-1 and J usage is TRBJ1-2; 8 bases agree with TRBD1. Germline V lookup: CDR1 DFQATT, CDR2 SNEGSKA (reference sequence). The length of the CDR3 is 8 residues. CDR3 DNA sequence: TGCAGTGCGGGGGGACAGGACTTC. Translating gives CSAGGQDF.

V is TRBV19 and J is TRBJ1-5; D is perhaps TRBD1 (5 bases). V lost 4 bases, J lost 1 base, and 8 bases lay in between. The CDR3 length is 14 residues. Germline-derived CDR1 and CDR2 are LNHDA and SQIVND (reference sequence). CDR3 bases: TGTGCCAGTAGTACTACAGGAAGCAATCAGCCCCAGCATTTT. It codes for CASSTTGSNQPQHF.

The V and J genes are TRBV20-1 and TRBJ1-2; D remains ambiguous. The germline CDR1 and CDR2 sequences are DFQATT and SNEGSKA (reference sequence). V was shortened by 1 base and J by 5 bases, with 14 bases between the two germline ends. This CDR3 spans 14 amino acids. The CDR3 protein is CSARVPVGRYGYTF. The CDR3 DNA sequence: TGCAGTGCTAGAGTCCCGGTAGGAAGGTATGGCTACACCTTC.

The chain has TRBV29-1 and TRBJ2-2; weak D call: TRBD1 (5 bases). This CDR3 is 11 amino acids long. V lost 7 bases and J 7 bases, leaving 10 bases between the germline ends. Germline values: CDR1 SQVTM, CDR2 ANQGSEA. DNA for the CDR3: TGCAGCGCTGGAGACAGCGGGGAGCTGTTTTTT. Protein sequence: CSAGDSGELFF.

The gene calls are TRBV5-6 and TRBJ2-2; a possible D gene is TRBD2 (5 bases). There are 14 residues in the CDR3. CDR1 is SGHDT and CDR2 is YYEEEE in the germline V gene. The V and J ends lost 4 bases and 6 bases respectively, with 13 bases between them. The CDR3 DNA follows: TGTGCCAGCAGCGTTCAGAGGGCGCCCGGGGAGCTGTTTTTT. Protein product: CASSVQRAPGELFF.

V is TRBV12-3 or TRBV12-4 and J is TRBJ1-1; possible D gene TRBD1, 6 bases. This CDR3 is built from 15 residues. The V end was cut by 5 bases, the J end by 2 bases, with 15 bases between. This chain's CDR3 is CASSLGGRPNTEAFF. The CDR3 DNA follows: TGTGCCAGCAGTCTGGGGGGCAGACCTAACACTGAAGCTTTCTTT.

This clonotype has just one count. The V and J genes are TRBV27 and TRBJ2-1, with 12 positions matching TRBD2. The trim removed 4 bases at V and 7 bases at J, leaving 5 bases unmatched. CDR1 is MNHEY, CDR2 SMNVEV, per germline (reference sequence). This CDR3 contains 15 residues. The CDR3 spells CASSSWTSGNNEQFF. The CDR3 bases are TGTGCCAGCAGTTCCTGGACTAGCGGGAATAATGAGCAGTTCTTC.

The CDR3 coding sequence is TGCAGCGTTGAAGACCAAAGCGGAAGCTCCTACAATGAGCAGTTCTTC. Its translation: CSVEDQSGSSYNEQFF. The chain combines TRBV29-1 with TRBJ2-1; D might be TRBD2 (5 bases). The germline CDR1 and CDR2 sequences are SQVTM and ANQGSEA. The CDR3 consists of 16 residues. With 0 bases removed from V and 0 bases from J, the gap between germline ends came to 12 bases.

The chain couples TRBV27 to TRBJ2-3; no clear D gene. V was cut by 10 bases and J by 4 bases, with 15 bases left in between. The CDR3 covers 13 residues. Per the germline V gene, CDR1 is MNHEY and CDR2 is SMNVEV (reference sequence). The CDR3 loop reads CATRTLSPDTQYF. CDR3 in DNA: TGTGCCACCCGGACCCTATCCCCAGATACGCAGTATTTT.

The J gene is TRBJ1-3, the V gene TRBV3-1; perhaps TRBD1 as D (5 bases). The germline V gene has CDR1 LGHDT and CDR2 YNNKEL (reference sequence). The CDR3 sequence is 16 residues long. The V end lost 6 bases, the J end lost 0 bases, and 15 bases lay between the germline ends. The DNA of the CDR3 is TGTGCCAGCAGTCACCAATGGCAGGGCTCTGGAAACACCATATATTTT. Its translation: CASSHQWQGSGNTIYF.

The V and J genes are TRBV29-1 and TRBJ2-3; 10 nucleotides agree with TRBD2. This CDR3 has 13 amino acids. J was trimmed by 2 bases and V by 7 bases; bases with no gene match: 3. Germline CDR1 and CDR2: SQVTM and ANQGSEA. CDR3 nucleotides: TGCAGCGGGACTAGCGGATTCACAGATACGCAGTATTTT. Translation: CSGTSGFTDTQYF.